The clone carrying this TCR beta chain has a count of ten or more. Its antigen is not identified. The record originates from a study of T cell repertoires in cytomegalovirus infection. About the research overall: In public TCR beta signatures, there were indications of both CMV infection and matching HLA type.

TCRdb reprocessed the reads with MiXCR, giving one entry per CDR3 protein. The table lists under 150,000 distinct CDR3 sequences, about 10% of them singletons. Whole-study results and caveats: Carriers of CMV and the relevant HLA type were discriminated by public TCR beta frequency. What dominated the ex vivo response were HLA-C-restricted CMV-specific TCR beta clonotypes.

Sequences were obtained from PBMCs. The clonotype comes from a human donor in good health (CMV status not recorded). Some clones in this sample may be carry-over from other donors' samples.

CDR3 loop: CAISLGGDTEAFF. DNA of the CDR3: TGTGCCATCAGCCTAGGAGGGGACACTGAAGCTTTCTTT. The J gene is TRBJ1-1, the V gene TRBV10-3; TRBD1 might be the D (5 bases). This CDR3 contains 13 residues. Germline assignment: CDR1 ENHRY and CDR2 SYGVKD. Trimming cost V 6 bases and J 3 bases, with 11 bases left between them.